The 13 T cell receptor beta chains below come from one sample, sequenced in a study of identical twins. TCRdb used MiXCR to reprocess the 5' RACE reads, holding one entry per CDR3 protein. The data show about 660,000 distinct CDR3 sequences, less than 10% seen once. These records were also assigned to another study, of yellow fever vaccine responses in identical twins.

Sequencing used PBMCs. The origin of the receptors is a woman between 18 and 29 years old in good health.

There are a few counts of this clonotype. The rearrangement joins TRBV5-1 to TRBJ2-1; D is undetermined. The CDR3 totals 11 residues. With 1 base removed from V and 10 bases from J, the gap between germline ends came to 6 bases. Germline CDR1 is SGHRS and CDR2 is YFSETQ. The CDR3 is CASSLTSEQFF. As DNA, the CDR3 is TGCGCCAGCAGCTTGACCAGCGAGCAGTTCTTC. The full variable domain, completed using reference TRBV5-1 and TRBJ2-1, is KAGVTQTPRYLIKTRGQQVTLSCSPISGHRSVSWYQQTPGQGLQFLFEYFSETQRNKGNFPGRFSGRQFSNSRSEMNVSTLELGDSALYLCASSLTSEQFFGPGTRLTVL.

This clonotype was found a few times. Here the CDR3 DNA reads TGCAGTGCTAGTCCCTCCACCATTAGCGGGAGTATAGATACGCAGTATTTT. Translating gives CSASPSTISGSIDTQYF. The chain couples TRBV20-1 to TRBJ2-3, with TRBD2 matching 9 bases. V was pared by 3 bases and J by 5 bases, with 15 bases of the junction left unmatched. Germline CDR1 DFQATT, CDR2 SNEGSKA (reference sequence). CDR3 length: 17 amino acids.

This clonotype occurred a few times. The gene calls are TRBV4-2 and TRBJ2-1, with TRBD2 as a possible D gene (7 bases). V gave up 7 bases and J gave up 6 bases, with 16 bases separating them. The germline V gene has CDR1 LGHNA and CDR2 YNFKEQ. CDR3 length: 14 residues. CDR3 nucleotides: TGTGCCAGCACCCCCGGGGGGCCACCCAATGAGCAGTTCTTC. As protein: CASTPGGPPNEQFF.

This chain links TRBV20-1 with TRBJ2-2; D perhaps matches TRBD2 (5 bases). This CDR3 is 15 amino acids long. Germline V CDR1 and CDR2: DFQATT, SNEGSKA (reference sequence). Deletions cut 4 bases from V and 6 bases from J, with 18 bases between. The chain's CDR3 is CSAITRTRPAGELFF. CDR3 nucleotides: TGCAGTGCTATCACCAGGACTCGGCCGGCCGGGGAGCTGTTTTTT.

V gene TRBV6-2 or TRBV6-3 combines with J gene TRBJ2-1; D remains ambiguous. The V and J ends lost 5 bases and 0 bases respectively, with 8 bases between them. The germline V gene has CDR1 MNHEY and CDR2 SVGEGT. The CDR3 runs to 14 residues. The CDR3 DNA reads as TGTGCCAGCAGTGATGGCAGCTCCTACAATGAGCAGTTCTTC. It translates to CASSDGSSYNEQFF.

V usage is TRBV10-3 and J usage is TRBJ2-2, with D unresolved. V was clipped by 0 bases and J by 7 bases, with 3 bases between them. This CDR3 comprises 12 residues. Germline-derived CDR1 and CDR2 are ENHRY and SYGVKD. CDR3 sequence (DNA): TGTGCCATCAGTGAGTCCCGCGGGGAGCTGTTTTTT. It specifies CAISESRGELFF.

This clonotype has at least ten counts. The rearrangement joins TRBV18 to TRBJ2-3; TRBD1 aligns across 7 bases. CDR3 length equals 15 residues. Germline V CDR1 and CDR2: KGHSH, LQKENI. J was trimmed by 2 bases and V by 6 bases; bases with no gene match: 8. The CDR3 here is CASSRQQGSTDTQYF. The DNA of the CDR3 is TGTGCCAGCTCGCGTCAACAGGGGTCCACAGATACGCAGTATTTT. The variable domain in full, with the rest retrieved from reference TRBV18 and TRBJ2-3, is NAGVMQNPRHLVRRRGQEARLRCSPMKGHSHVYWYRQLPEEGLKFMVYLQKENIIDESGMPKERFSAEFPKEGPSILRIQQVVRGDSAAYFCASSRQQGSTDTQYFGPGTRLTVL.

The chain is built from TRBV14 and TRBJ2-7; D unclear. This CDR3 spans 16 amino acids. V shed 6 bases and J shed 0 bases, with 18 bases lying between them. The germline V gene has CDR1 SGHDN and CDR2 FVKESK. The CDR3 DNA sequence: TGTGCCAGCAGAAGGAAGATTACCCCTAGCTCCTACGAGCAGTACTTC. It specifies CASRRKITPSSYEQYF. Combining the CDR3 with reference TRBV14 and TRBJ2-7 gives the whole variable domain EAGVTQFPSHSVIEKGQTVTLRCDPISGHDNLYWYRRVMGKEIKFLLHFVKESKQDESGMPNNRFLAERTGGTYSTLKVQPAELEDSGVYFCASRRKITPSSYEQYFGPGTRLTVT.

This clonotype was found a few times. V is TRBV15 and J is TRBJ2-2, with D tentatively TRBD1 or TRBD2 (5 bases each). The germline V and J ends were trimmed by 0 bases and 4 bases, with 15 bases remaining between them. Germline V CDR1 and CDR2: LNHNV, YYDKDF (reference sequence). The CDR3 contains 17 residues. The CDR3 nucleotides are TGTGCCACCAGCAGAGATGAGGGGTTCTTGGTCACCGGGGAGCTGTTTTTT. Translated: CATSRDEGFLVTGELFF.

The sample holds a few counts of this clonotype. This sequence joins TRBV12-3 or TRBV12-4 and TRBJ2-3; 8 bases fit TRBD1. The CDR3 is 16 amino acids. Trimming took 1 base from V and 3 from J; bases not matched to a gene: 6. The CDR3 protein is CASSLETGEVTDTQYF. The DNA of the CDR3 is TGTGCCAGCAGTTTAGAGACAGGGGAAGTTACAGATACGCAGTATTTT.

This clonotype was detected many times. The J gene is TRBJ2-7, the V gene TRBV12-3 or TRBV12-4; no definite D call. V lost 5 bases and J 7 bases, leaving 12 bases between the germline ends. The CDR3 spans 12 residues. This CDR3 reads CASSLSSREQYF. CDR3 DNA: TGTGCCAGCAGTCTAAGCTCGAGGGAGCAGTACTTC.

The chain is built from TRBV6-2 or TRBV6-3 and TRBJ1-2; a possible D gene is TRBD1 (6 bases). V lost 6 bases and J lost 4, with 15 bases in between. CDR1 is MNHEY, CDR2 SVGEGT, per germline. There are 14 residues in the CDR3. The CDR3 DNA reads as TGTGCCAGCAGGCACCCGACAGGAATCTATGGCTACACCTTC. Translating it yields CASRHPTGIYGYTF.

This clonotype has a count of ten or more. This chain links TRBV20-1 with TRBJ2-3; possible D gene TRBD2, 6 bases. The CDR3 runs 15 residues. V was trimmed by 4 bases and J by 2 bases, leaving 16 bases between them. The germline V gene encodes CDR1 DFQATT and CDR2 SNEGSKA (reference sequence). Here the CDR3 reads CSAKSGGTPTDTQYF. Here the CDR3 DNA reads TGCAGTGCTAAGAGTGGAGGGACCCCCACAGATACGCAGTATTTT.